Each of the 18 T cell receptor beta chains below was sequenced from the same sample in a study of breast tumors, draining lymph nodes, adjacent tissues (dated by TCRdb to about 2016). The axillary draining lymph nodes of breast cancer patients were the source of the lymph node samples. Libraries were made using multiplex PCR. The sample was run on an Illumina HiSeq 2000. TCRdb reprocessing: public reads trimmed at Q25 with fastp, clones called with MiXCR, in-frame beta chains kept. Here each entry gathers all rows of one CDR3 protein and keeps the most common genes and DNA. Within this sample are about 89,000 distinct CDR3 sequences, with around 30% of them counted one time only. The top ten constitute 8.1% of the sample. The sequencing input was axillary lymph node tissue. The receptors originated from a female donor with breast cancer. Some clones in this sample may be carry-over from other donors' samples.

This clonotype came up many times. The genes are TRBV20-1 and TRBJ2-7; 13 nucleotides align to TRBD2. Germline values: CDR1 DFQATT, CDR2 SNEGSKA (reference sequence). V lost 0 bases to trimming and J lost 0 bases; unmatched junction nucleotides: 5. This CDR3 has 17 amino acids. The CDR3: CSARDLRTSGSSYEQYF. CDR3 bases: TGCAGTGCTAGAGATCTGAGGACTAGCGGGAGCTCCTACGAGCAGTACTTC.

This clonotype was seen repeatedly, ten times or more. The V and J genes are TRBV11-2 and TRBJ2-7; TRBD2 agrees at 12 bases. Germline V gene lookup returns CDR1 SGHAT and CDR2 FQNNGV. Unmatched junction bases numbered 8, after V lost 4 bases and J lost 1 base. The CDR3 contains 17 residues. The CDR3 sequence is CASSSTTLAGGSYEQYF. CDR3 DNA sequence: TGTGCCAGCAGCTCGACCACCCTAGCGGGAGGGTCCTACGAGCAGTACTTC.

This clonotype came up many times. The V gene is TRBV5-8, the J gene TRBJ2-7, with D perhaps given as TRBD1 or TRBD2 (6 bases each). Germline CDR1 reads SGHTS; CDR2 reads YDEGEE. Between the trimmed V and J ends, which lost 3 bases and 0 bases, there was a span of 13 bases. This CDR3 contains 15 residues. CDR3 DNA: TGTGCCAGCAGCTCCGGCGGGACACCCTCCTACGAGCAGTACTTC. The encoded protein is CASSSGGTPSYEQYF.

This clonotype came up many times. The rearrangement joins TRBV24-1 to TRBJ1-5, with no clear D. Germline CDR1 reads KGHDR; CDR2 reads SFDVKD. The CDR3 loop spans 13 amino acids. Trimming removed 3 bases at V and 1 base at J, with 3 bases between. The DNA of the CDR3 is TGTGCCACCAGTGATATAAGCAATCAGCCCCAGCATTTT. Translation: CATSDISNQPQHF.

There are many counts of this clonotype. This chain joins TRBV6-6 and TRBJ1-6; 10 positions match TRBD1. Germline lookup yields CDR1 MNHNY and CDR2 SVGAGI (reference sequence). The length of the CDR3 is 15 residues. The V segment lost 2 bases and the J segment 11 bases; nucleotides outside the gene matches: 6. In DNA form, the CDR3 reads TGTGCCAGCAGTTACGGAGGGGACAGGGGTGCACCCCTCCACTTT. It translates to CASSYGGDRGAPLHF.

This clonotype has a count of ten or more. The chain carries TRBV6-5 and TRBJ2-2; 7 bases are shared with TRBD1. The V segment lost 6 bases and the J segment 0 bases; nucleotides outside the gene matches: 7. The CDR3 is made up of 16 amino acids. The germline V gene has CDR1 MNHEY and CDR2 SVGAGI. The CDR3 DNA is TGTGCCAGCAGGAGACGGACAGGACCGAACACCGGGGAGCTGTTTTTT. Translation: CASRRRTGPNTGELFF.

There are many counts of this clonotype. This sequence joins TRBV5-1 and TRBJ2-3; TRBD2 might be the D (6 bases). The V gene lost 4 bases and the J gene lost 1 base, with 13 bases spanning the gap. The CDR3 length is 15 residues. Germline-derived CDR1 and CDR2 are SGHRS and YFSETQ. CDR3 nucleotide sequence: TGCGCCAGCAGCCCGGGACCGGGGGGCACAGATACGCAGTATTTT. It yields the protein CASSPGPGGTDTQYF.

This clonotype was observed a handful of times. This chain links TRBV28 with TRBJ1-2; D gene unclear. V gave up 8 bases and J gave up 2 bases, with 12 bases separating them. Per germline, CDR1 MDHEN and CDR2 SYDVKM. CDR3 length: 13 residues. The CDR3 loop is CASYRRTNYGYTF. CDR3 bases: TGTGCCAGCTATAGGAGGACCAACTATGGCTACACCTTC.

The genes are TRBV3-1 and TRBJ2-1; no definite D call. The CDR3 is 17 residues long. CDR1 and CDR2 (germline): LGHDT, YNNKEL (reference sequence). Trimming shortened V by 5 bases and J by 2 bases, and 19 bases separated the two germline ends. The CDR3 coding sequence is TGTGCCAGCAGCGTCCGGACCCTTACAACGACCTACAATGAGCAGTTCTTC. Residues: CASSVRTLTTTYNEQFF.

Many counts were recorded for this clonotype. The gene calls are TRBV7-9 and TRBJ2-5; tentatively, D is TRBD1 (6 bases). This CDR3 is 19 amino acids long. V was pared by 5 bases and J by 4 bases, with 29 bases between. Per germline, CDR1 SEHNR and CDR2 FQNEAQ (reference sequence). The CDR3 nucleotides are TGTGCCAGCAGCCCCCCAAGGACAGACGTCGTTACCATTTTAGAGACCCAGTACTTC. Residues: CASSPPRTDVVTILETQYF.

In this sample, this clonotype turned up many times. The DNA for the CDR3 is TGTGCCAGCAGCTTTACGGGAGGGCCGGGAGATACGCAGTATTTT. It specifies CASSFTGGPGDTQYF. The V call is TRBV7-3, the J call TRBJ2-3; 8 nucleotides line up with TRBD2. The V gene's germline CDR1 is SGHTA and CDR2 FQGTGA. Unmatched junction bases numbered 7, after V lost 3 bases and J lost 5 bases. The CDR3 runs 15 residues.

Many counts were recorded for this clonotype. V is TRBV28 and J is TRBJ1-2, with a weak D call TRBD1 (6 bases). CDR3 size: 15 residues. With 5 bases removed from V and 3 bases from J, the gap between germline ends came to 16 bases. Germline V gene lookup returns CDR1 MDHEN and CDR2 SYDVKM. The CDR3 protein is CASSVTGGFYYGYTF. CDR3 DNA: TGTGCCAGCAGTGTGACAGGAGGGTTTTACTATGGCTACACCTTC.

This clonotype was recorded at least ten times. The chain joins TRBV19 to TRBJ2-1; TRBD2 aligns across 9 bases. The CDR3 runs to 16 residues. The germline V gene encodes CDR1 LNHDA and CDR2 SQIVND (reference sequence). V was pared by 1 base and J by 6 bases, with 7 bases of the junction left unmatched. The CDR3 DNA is TGTGCCAGTAGTATAGGTGGCGGGAGGGCCGGCAATGAGCAGTTCTTC. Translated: CASSIGGGRAGNEQFF.

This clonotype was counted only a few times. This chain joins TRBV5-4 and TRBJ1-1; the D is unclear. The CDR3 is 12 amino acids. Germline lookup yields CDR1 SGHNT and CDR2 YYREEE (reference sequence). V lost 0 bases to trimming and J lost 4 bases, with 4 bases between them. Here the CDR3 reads CASSLGSTEAFF. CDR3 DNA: TGTGCCAGCAGCTTGGGAAGCACTGAAGCTTTCTTT.

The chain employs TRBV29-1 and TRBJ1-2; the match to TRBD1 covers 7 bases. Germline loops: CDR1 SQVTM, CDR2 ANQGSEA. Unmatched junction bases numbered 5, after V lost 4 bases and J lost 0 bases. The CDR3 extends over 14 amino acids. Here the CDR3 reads CSVGKQGANYGYTF. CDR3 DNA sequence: TGCAGCGTTGGCAAGCAGGGGGCTAACTATGGCTACACCTTC. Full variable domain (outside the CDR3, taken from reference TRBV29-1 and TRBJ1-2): SAVISQKPSRDICQRGTSLTIQCQVDSQVTMMFWYRQQPGQSLTLIATANQGSEATYESGFVIDKFPISRPNLTFSTLTVSNMSPEDSSIYLCSVGKQGANYGYTFGSGTRLTVV.

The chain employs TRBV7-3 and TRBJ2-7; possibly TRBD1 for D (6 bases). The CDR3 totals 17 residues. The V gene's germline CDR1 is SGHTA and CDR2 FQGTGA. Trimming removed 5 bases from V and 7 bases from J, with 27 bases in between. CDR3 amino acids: CASSQDRFTNYWAEQYF. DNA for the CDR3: TGTGCCAGCAGCCAAGACAGGTTCACAAATTACTGGGCTGAGCAGTACTTC.

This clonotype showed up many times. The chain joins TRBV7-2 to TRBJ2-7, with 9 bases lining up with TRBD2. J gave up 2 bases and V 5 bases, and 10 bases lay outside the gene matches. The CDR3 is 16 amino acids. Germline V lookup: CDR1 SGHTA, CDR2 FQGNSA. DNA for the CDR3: TGTGCCAGCAGCGTTACCTCAAGCGGGGGGACCTACGAGCAGTACTTC. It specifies CASSVTSSGGTYEQYF.

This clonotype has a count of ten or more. CDR3 DNA: TGTGCCAGCAGCCAAGGACGGGGGATGACCTACGAGCAGTACTTC. Translating it yields CASSQGRGMTYEQYF. The chain recombines TRBV7-2 with TRBJ2-7, with a weak D call TRBD2 (6 bases). The CDR3 is 15 residues long. V lost 5 bases to trimming and J lost 2 bases, with 16 bases between them. The germline gives CDR1 SGHTA, CDR2 FQGNSA.